This passage covers 21 T cell receptor beta chains from one sample sequenced in a study of technical replicates of blood from a handful of donors. Method: immunoSEQ multiplex PCR; TCRdb's copy keeps in-frame clones and lacks some. In the table there are approximately 76,000 clones, roughly nine tenths of which are singletons. Input material: T cells isolated from PBMCs. All receptors derive from a human donor in good health.

The chain joins TRBV6-6 to TRBJ2-6; TRBD1 matches 7 bases. CDR3 size: 15 residues. The germline gives CDR1 MNHNY, CDR2 SVGAGI (reference sequence). V dropped 7 bases and J dropped 4; count of bases not matched to a gene: 7. The CDR3 sequence: CASTSGGSGANVLTF. CDR3 nucleotides: TGTGCCAGCACCTCAGGGGGTTCCGGGGCCAACGTCCTGACTTTC.

V is TRBV2 and J is TRBJ1-1; D not certain. The CDR3 is made up of 12 amino acids. Trimming stripped 8 bases from V and 4 bases from J, with 11 bases between. Looked up from germline, CDR1 is SNHLY and CDR2 is FYNNEI. DNA for the CDR3: TGTGCCAGCGACTCGCCGGGCACTGAAGCTTTCTTT. Protein product: CASDSPGTEAFF.

The rearrangement links TRBV2 to TRBJ2-5, with 7 bases fitting TRBD1. V shed 4 bases, J shed 3 bases, and the junction held 5 bases outside the gene matches. Germline V gene sequence: CDR1 SNHLY, CDR2 FYNNEI. The CDR3 contains 14 residues. DNA for the CDR3: TGTGCCAGCAGTGCATTTACAGGGGAAGAGACCCAGTACTTC. It encodes CASSAFTGEETQYF.

The rearrangement joins TRBV6-1 to TRBJ2-7; D unclear. V was cut by 0 bases and J by 7 bases, with 16 bases left in between. This CDR3 region has 15 residues. Germline CDR1 reads MNHNS; CDR2 reads SASEGT. In DNA form, the CDR3 reads TGTGCCAGCAGTGAAGCGAATCGTTGGGTACAGGAGCAGTACTTC. It is translated as CASSEANRWVQEQYF.

V gene TRBV5-1 combines with J gene TRBJ1-5, with TRBD1 identical over 8 bases. The CDR3 spans 20 residues. The junction had 20 bases not matched to a gene; V was cut back by 6 bases and J by 0 bases. Germline CDR1 is SGHRS and CDR2 is YFSETQ. The CDR3 bases are TGCGCCAGCAAAATCGAAAGGGACAGGCTAACCCGTTATAGCAATCAGCCCCAGCATTTT. Translation: CASKIERDRLTRYSNQPQHF.

The rearrangement uses TRBV5-4 and TRBJ1-2, with D tentatively TRBD1 (6 bases). The germline gives CDR1 SGHNT, CDR2 YYREEE (reference sequence). The V and J ends lost 0 bases and 5 bases respectively, with 8 bases between them. This CDR3 region has 13 residues. Here the CDR3 reads CASSLVGQYGYTF. DNA for the CDR3: TGTGCCAGCAGCTTGGTAGGACAGTATGGCTACACCTTC.

V usage is TRBV19 and J usage is TRBJ1-5; D is uncertain. Germline-derived CDR1 and CDR2 are LNHDA and SQIVND (reference sequence). The CDR3 runs 14 residues. V was trimmed by 3 bases and J by 0 bases, leaving 6 bases between them. CDR3 nucleotide sequence: TGTGCCAGTAGTATCACCAGTAGCAATCAGCCCCAGCATTTT. Translated, it gives CASSITSSNQPQHF.

In its sample, this clone was seen once. The J gene is TRBJ1-5, the V gene TRBV30, with D possibly being TRBD1 (5 bases). Germline values: CDR1 GTSNPN, CDR2 SVGIG (reference sequence). V lost 2 bases and J 4 bases, leaving 12 bases between the germline ends. The CDR3 is 14 residues long. The CDR3 loop is CAWSTAGPNQPQHF. The CDR3 bases are TGTGCCTGGAGTACGGCAGGGCCAAATCAGCCCCAGCATTTT.

The genes are TRBV5-4 and TRBJ2-1; 7 bases map to TRBD1. Germline CDR1 is SGHNT and CDR2 is YYREEE (reference sequence). V lost 6 bases and J lost 3; bases outside the gene matches: 12. The length of the CDR3 is 16 residues. The DNA for the CDR3 is TGTGCCAGCACCGAGGGGGCTGGCGATAACTACAATGAGCAGTTCTTC. It specifies CASTEGAGDNYNEQFF.

This chain joins TRBV27 and TRBJ2-7; TRBD2 agrees at 9 bases. V trimming: 2 bases; J trimming: 5 bases; junction bases outside the gene matches: 10. Germline-derived CDR1 and CDR2 are MNHEY and SMNVEV (reference sequence). This CDR3 is 16 amino acids long. The CDR3 is CASSLLTGTSPHEQYF. The CDR3 nucleotides are TGTGCCAGCAGTTTACTCACCGGGACTAGCCCCCACGAGCAGTACTTC.

This chain links TRBV28 with TRBJ1-1, with TRBD1 matching 9 bases. V shed 3 bases, J shed 5 bases, and the junction held 10 bases outside the gene matches. This CDR3 contains 16 residues. The germline gives CDR1 MDHEN, CDR2 SYDVKM. The CDR3 nucleotides are TGTGCCAGCAGTTTCTATCCGGGACAGGGTAAAACTGAAGCTTTCTTT. It is translated as CASSFYPGQGKTEAFF.

The gene calls are TRBV7-8 and TRBJ2-5; 8 nucleotides line up with TRBD1. CDR1 is SGHVS, CDR2 FQNEAQ, per germline. V shed 5 bases, J shed 2 bases, and the junction held 7 bases outside the gene matches. The CDR3 loop spans 15 amino acids. The CDR3 sequence is CASSADRTGQETQYF. Here the CDR3 DNA reads TGTGCCAGCAGCGCAGACAGGACAGGGCAAGAGACCCAGTACTTC.

The J gene is TRBJ2-1, the V gene TRBV11-3, with 8 nucleotides matching TRBD2. V dropped 2 bases and J dropped 7; count of bases not matched to a gene: 10. Germline CDR1 reads SGHNT; CDR2 reads YENEEA. This CDR3 comprises 16 residues. The CDR3 DNA reads TGTGCCAGCAGCTTACTTACCGGGAGGGAATCGAATGAGCAGTTCTTC. Protein sequence: CASSLLTGRESNEQFF.

The chain carries TRBV2 and TRBJ2-5; D possibly corresponds to TRBD1 (5 bases). Trimming removed 8 bases at V and 4 bases at J, with 14 bases between. Germline V gene lookup returns CDR1 SNHLY and CDR2 FYNNEI. The CDR3 is 13 residues long. The CDR3 region has the DNA TGTGCCAGCTCTAGGGGCAAGGGAGAGACCCAGTACTTC. This gives the protein CASSRGKGETQYF.

The chain has TRBV5-1 and TRBJ2-3; 10 nucleotides match TRBD2. The CDR3 is 16 residues long. Germline CDR1 and CDR2: SGHRS and YFSETQ. The V and J ends lost 1 base and 4 bases, in that order; junction bases with no gene match: 6. The CDR3 sequence is CASSLLGLAFSDTQYF. CDR3 coding DNA: TGCGCCAGCAGCTTGTTGGGACTAGCGTTTTCAGATACGCAGTATTTT.

The genes are TRBV7-9 and TRBJ1-6; TRBD1 agrees at 7 bases. Germline CDR1 is SEHNR and CDR2 is FQNEAQ (reference sequence). The J segment lost 7 bases and the V segment lost 7 bases, leaving 13 bases of the junction unmatched. The CDR3 is 16 residues long. Here the CDR3 DNA reads TGTGCCAGCATGCCTCCTTCCGGGACAGTAAATTCACCCCTCCACTTT. Translation: CASMPPSGTVNSPLHF.

The chain is built from TRBV6-1 and TRBJ1-5, with D perhaps matching TRBD1 (5 bases). The CDR3 runs to 13 residues. The germline V gene has CDR1 MNHNS and CDR2 SASEGT. Trimming pared 6 bases from V and 0 bases from J, leaving 6 bases between. The CDR3: CASRQGSNQPQHF. The CDR3 DNA is TGTGCCAGCAGGCAGGGTAGCAATCAGCCCCAGCATTTT.

The chain is built from TRBV7-2 and TRBJ2-3; TRBD2 agrees at 8 bases. CDR3 length equals 16 residues. With V trimmed by 5 bases and J by 3 bases, 10 bases remained unmatched. CDR1 is SGHTA and CDR2 is FQGNSA in the germline V gene. The CDR3: CASSPVGGGVTDTQYF. The DNA of the CDR3 is TGTGCCAGCAGCCCGGTCGGGGGGGGAGTAACAGATACGCAGTATTTT.

The rearrangement uses TRBV4-1 and TRBJ1-1, with TRBD1 identical over 7 bases. The germline V gene encodes CDR1 MGHRA and CDR2 YSYEKL. This CDR3 is built from 14 residues. V lost 5 bases, J lost 11 bases, and 14 bases stayed unmatched. This chain's CDR3 is CASSSFALRGLAFF. CDR3 bases: TGCGCCAGCAGCAGTTTCGCTCTTAGGGGGCTGGCTTTCTTT.

The chain joins TRBV19 to TRBJ2-6; D is perhaps TRBD1 (5 bases). Germline V lookup: CDR1 LNHDA, CDR2 SQIVND (reference sequence). This CDR3 contains 17 residues. Between the trimmed V and J ends, which lost 6 bases and 0 bases, there was a span of 15 bases. CDR3 nucleotide sequence: TGTGCCAGTAGCCCCCAGGTCCAGGGCTCTGGGGCCAACGTCCTGACTTTC. Translating it yields CASSPQVQGSGANVLTF. Supplemented by reference TRBV19 and TRBJ2-6, the full variable domain reads DGGITQSPKYLFRKEGQNVTLSCEQNLNHDAMYWYRQDPGQGLRLIYYSQIVNDFQKGDIAEGYSVSREKKESFPLTVTSAQKNPTAFYLCASSPQVQGSGANVLTFGAGSRLTVL.

The J gene is TRBJ1-3, the V gene TRBV10-2; D gene ambiguous. Germline V lookup: CDR1 WSHSY, CDR2 SAAADI. V dropped 1 base and J dropped 0 bases, with 10 bases sitting between them. CDR3 length: 16 residues. The CDR3 nucleotides are TGCGCCAGCAGTGAGTGGGAGGACGCCTCTGGAAACACCATATATTTT. Its translation: CASSEWEDASGNTIYF.